The T cell receptor (beta chain) under discussion was sequenced for a study of T cells in Graves' hyperthyroidism and ophthalmopathy. Study as a whole: Blood was drawn when the patient was first diagnosed and still untreated.

The CDR3 length is 14 residues. Germline V CDR1 and CDR2: DFQATT, SNEGSKA (reference sequence). J lost 2 bases, V lost 1 base, and 3 bases had no gene match. Amplified regions were TCR beta CDR3 sequences from RNA transcripts. An initial round of RT-PCR targeting the TCR CDR3 relied on the HTBI primer set. TCRdb reanalysed the multiplex PCR reads using MiXCR and keeps one entry per CDR3 protein. The table lists 550,000 to 600,000 distinct CDR3 sequences, around 15% of them singletons, with around 18% in the top ten. It was considered stable Graves' hyperthyroidism when ophthalmopathy did not progress within 18 months. Study findings and constraints: Ophthalmopathy was model-predicted a median roughly 6.2 months pre-onset.

This clonotype has at least ten counts. Its target is unknown. The sample was blood. This TCR derives from a woman aged 18-29 years with Graves' hyperthyroidism. The chain couples TRBV20-1 to TRBJ2-5, with TRBD1 identical over 8 bases. The chain's CDR3 is CSARVGTGQETQYF. CDR3 DNA: TGCAGTGCTAGAGTCGGGACAGGACAAGAGACCCAGTACTTC.